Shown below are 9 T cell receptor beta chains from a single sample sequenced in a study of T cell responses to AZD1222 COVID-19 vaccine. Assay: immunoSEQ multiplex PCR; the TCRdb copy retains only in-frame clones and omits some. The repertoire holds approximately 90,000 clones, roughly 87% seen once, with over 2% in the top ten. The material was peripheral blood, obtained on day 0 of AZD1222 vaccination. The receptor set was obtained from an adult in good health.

In DNA, the CDR3 is TGTGCCGTACGGGAGCTGGGGTACAATGAGCAGTTCTTC. Its translation: CAVRELGYNEQFF. The chain combines TRBV27 with TRBJ2-1; D possibly corresponds to TRBD2 (6 bases). The CDR3 covers 13 residues. In germline, CDR1 is MNHEY, CDR2 SMNVEV (reference sequence). The germline V and J ends were trimmed by 11 bases and 4 bases, with 15 bases remaining between them.

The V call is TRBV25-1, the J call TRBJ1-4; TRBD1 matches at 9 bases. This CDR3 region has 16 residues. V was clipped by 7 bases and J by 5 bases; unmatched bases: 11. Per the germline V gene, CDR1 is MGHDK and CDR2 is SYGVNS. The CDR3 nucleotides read TGTGCCAGCACCCGGGGGACCGGGACAGGGAATGAAAAACTGTTTTTT. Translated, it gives CASTRGTGTGNEKLFF.

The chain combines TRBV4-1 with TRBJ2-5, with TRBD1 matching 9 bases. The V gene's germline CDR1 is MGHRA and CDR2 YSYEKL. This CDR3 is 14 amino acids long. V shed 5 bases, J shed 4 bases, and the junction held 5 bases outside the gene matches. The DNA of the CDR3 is TGCGCCAGCAGCTACGACAGGGGGAGAGAGACCCAGTACTTC. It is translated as CASSYDRGRETQYF.

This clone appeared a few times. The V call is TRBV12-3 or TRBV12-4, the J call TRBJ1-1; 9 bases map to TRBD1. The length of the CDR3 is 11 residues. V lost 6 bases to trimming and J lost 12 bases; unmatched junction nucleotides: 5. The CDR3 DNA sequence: TGTGCCAGCAGCCGAGGACAGGGGACTTTCTTT. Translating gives CASSRGQGTFF.

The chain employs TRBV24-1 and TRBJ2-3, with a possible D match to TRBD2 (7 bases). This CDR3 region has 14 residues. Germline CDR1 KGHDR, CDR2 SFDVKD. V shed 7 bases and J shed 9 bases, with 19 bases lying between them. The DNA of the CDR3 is TGTGCCACCAGCCCCGGTGGGGAGGGGGGGACGCAGTATTTT. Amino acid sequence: CATSPGGEGGTQYF.

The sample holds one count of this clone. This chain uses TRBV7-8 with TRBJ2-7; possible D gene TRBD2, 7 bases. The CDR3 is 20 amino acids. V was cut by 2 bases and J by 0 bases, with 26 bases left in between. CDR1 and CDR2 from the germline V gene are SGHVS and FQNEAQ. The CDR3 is CASSLLLGGGTPLPSYEQYF. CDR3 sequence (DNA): TGTGCCAGCAGCTTATTATTAGGGGGGGGGACACCCCTTCCCTCCTACGAGCAGTACTTC.

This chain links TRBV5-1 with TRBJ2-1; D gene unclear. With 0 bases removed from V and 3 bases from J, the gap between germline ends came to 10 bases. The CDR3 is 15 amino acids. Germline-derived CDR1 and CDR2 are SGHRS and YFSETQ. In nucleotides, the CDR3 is TGCGCCAGCAGCTTGGTCGGGTGGAACTACAATGAGCAGTTCTTC. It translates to CASSLVGWNYNEQFF. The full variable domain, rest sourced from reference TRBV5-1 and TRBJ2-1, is KAGVTQTPRYLIKTRGQQVTLSCSPISGHRSVSWYQQTPGQGLQFLFEYFSETQRNKGNFPGRFSGRQFSNSRSEMNVSTLELGDSALYLCASSLVGWNYNEQFFGPGTRLTVL.

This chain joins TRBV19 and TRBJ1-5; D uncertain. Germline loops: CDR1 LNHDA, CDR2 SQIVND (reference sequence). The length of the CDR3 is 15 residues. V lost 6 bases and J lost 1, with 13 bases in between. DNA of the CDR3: TGTGCCAGTAGCCCCGGTTATTTGAGCAATCAGCCCCAGCATTTT. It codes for CASSPGYLSNQPQHF.

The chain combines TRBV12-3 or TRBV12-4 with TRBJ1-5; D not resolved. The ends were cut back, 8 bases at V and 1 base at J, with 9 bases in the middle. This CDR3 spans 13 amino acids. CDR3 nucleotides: TGTGCCAGCGGTCCGGGCAGCAATCAGCCCCAGCATTTT. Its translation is CASGPGSNQPQHF.